Listed below are T cell receptor beta chains from one sample, sequenced in a study of T-cell memory formation after mild COVID-19. One entry per CDR3 protein results from TCRdb running MiXCR on the 5' RACE reads. This table has around 200,000 distinct CDR3 sequences, about 21% appearing once. The specimen sequenced was PBMCs or a T cell subset sorted from them (not recorded which). These receptors all come from an adult woman who had mild COVID-19 (a few samples of this study predate the infection). Cell type and time point are not known. The CDR3 runs from the conserved cysteine through the conserved F or W. Fields, in order: D gene, V gene, J gene, clone size, CDR3 DNA, CDR3 protein. A D gene is named only where the DNA matches it firmly. Part of the rows lack a size; the others show once, few, many or a class for expanded clones.

>-|TRBV2|TRBJ2-3|-
TGTGCCAGCAGCCTCCCCTCCCGCACAGATACGCAGTATTTT
CASSLPSRTDTQYF
>TRBD1|TRBV5-6|TRBJ2-7|-
TGTGCCAGCAGCGGACAGGGGAATGATCCCTACGAGCAGTACTTC
CASSGQGNDPYEQYF
>TRBD2|TRBV5-6|TRBJ2-7|-
TGTGCCAGCAGCTTGGGGGGCACTAGCGGGGGCTACGAGCAGTACTTC
CASSLGGTSGGYEQYF
>-|TRBV13|TRBJ2-7|-
TGTGCCAGCAGCTTCCTCGACACAGGATGGGACGAGCAGTACTTC
CASSFLDTGWDEQYF
>-|TRBV7-9|TRBJ2-7|-
TGTGCCAGCAGCTTAAATAGTGTTACCTACGAGCAGTACTTC
CASSLNSVTYEQYF
>-|TRBV4-1|TRBJ2-6|-
TGCGCCAGCAGCGGGCCGGACGGCCCTACTGGGGCCAACGTCCTGACTTTC
CASSGPDGPTGANVLTF
>TRBD1|TRBV11-3|TRBJ1-2|-
TGTGCCAGCAGCAACAGACAGGGGCATGGCTACACCTTC
CASSNRQGHGYTF
>-|TRBV4-1|TRBJ2-1|-
TGCGCCAGCAGCCAATCGGGGGGCCCCTACAATGAGCAGTTCTTC
CASSQSGGPYNEQFF
>TRBD2|TRBV7-9|TRBJ2-4|few
TGTGCCGCAAGAGACCCGGGGGGGACCAAAAACATTCAGTACTTC
CAARDPGGTKNIQYF
>TRBD2|TRBV20-1|TRBJ2-7|few
TGCAGTGCTAGAGAACTAGCGGGGGGAGCCTACGAGCAGTACTTC
CSARELAGGAYEQYF
>-|TRBV5-1|TRBJ1-2|few
TGCGCCAGCAGCTTGGTCGGGGGGCGGTCTGGCTACACCTTC
CASSLVGGRSGYTF
>TRBD2|TRBV14|TRBJ2-2|-
TGTGCCAGCAGCCAAGCCTTAGCGGGAGGCACCGGGGAGCTGTTTTTT
CASSQALAGGTGELFF
>-|TRBV20-1|TRBJ1-2|few
TGCAGTGCTAGAGATCGTCGAGGGGGACATGACTATGGCTACACCTTC
CSARDRRGGHDYGYTF
>-|TRBV5-4|TRBJ2-7|-
TGTGCCAGCAGCTTGAAGCCAGACGAGCAGTACTTC
CASSLKPDEQYF
>TRBD2|TRBV7-9|TRBJ2-3|few
TGTGCCAGCAGTGGAACTAGCGCACCGGGGCCAGATACGCAGTATTTT
CASSGTSAPGPDTQYF
>-|TRBV7-9|TRBJ1-1|-
TGTGCCAGCAGCCCTGACACCCGAACTGAAGCTTTCTTT
CASSPDTRTEAFF
>TRBD1|TRBV5-1|TRBJ2-7|few
TGCGCCAGCAGCTTGGCCTTTGGACAGGGGGGCTTC
CASSLAFGQGGF
>-|TRBV29-1|TRBJ2-3|-
TGCAGCGTTGAAGAGGGAGTAAGCACAGATACGCAGTATTTT
CSVEEGVSTDTQYF
>-|TRBV7-9|TRBJ2-5|-
TGTGCCAGCAGCTCATTGGCGCCCTTCGCCGCGGAGACCCAGTACTTC
CASSSLAPFAAETQYF
>-|TRBV20-1|TRBJ2-5|few
TGCAGTGCTAGAGATCGCGGTAGGGTGACCCAGTACTTC
CSARDRGRVTQYF
>-|TRBV27|TRBJ2-1|few
TGTGCCAGCAGTTCCCCCTTTGACAATGAGCAGTTCTTC
CASSSPFDNEQFF